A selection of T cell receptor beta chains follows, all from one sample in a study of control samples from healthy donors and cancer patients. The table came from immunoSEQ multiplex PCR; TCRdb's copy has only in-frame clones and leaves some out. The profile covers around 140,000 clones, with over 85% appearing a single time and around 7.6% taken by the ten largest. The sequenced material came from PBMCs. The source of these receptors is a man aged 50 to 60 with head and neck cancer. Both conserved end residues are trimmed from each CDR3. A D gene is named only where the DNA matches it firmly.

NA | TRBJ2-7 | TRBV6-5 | ASSSQSEQY
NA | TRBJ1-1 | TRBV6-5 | ASSYSHNTEAF
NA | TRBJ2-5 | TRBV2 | ASRRDSQETQY
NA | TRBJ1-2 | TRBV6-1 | ASSEVFGGAGYT
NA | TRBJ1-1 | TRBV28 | ASSFSGAANRRTF
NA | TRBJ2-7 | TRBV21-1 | ASRTGGYEQY
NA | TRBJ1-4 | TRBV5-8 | ASSLDVGNEKLF
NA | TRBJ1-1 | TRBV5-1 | ASSISTGMNTEAF
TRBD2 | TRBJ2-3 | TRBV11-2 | ASSLVGLAGDTQY
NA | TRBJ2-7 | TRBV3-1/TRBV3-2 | ASSQGPGTIYEQY
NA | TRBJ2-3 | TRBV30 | AWSEYFTDTQY
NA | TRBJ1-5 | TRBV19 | ASSSAGSNQPQH
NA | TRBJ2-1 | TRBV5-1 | ASSLDGGDNEQF
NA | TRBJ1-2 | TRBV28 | ASSLSDSYYGYT
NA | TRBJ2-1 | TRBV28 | ASKKDGDSYNEQF
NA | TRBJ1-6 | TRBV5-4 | ASSSSGGGSSPLH
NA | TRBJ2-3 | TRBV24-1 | ATSDPKSTDTQY
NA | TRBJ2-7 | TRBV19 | ASQNRGDTYEQY
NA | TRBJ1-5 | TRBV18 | ASSPNSNQPQH
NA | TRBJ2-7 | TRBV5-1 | ASSLRDAYEQY
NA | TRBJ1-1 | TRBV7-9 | ASSSQGNTEAF
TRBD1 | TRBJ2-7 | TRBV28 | ASISTGVGGGSIYEQY